This TCR delta chain derives from a study of DNA immune sequencing with unique molecular identifiers. Study-level background: Sequencing input was 100 ng for enriched and roughly 0.95 ug for non-enriched PBMC DNA. Study-level points and caveats: Healthy donor TRD clonotypes most often used TRDV2 joined to TRDJ1.

All 8 TRDV and 4 TRDJ genes were targeted in 32-plex amplification of genomic DNA. A 12-nucleotide UMI was added during 2 to 3 barcoding PCR cycles before adapter PCR. TCRdb reran clone calling via CATT on the multiplex PCR reads. This sample has around 700 delta-chain clones; roughly 12% occur once, and the top ten carry under 70%. The germline V gene encodes CDR1 TSWWSYY and CDR2 QGS. This CDR3 is built from 20 residues. With V trimmed by 4 bases and J by 0 bases, 19 bases remained unmatched. This clone was counted between two and nine times. As yet, its antigen is unknown. What was sequenced was gamma-delta T cells from PBMCs. This clonotype was sampled from a human donor in good health. This chain uses TRDV1 with TRDJ1; 8 bases line up with TRDD3. CDR3 in amino acids: CALGGGRVELGVRYTDKLIF. The CDR3, as DNA: TGTGCTCTTGGGGGCGGCCGGGTGGAACTGGGGGTGCGCTACACCGATAAACTCATCTTT.